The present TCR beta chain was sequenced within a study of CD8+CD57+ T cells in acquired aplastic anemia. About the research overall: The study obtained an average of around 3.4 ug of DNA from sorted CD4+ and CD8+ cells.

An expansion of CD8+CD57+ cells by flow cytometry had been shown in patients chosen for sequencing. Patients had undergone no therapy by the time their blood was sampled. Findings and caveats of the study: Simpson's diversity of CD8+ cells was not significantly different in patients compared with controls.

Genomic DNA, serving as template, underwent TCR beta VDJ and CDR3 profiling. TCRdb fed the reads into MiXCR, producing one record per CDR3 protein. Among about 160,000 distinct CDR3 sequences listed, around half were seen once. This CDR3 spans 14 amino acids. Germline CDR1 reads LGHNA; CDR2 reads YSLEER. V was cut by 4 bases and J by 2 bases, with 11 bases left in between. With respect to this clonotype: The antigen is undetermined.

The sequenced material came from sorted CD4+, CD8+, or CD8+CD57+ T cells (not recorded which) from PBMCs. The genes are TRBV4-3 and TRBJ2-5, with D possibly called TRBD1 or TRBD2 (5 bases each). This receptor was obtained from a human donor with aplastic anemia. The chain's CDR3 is CASSLPGRQETQYF. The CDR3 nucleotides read TGCGCCAGCAGCCTACCGGGACGGCAAGAGACCCAGTACTTC.